This TCR beta chain came from a study of blood T cell repertoires in COVID-19. Study-level background: The samples span acute and convalescent COVID-19 from the United States, Italy and Spain. PBMCs, B-cell-depleted T cells, or T cells were the source of the cDNA or gDNA that made up the material.

This clone was recorded a few times. In the original processing: Estimates of nucleated cell counts were drawn from the amplification of reference gene primers. Only in-frame clones appear in the TCRdb table, and some are missing; sequencing was by immunoSEQ multiplex PCR. The V and J calls and clone size are taken from that table; D and trimming were inferred from the DNA. The table shows 150,000 to 190,000 clones, with around 83% occurring only once. CDR3 length equals 15 residues. From germline, CDR1 is SNHLY and CDR2 FYNNEI. V lost 7 bases and J lost 8, with 23 bases in between. The sequenced sample consisted of peripheral blood. The gene calls are TRBV2 and TRBJ1-2; D gene unclear. The clonotype originates from a woman between 45 and 60 years old with acute or convalescent COVID-19. The CDR3 loop reads CASIPNPGSGKGYTF. DNA of the CDR3: TGTGCCAGCATTCCCAACCCCGGGTCCGGAAAGGGCTACACCTTC.